The 16 T cell receptor beta chains below were found in one sample sequenced in a study of blood T cell repertoires in COVID-19. Clones were read by immunoSEQ multiplex PCR, and TCRdb kept only the in-frame ones, dropping some. This table has 150,000 to 200,000 clones, around 80% appearing once. Sequencing was performed on PBMCs or T cells enriched from blood (not recorded which). Source of these receptors: a woman aged 50 to 65 who had recovered from COVID-19.

The chain recombines TRBV12-5 with TRBJ2-5; tentative D call: TRBD1 (6 bases). CDR3 length equals 16 residues. Germline CDR1 reads LGHNT; CDR2 reads FRNRAP. Between the trimmed V and J ends, which lost 1 base and 4 bases, there was a span of 16 bases. This CDR3 is CASGLGRDNRGETQYF. The CDR3 DNA sequence: TGTGCTAGTGGTTTGGGCCGGGACAACAGAGGAGAGACCCAGTACTTC. Full variable domain (rest looked up from reference TRBV12-5 and TRBJ2-5): DARVTQTPRHKVTEMGQEVTMRCQPILGHNTVFWYRQTMMQGLELLAYFRNRAPLDDSGMPKDRFSAEMPDATLATLKIQPSEPRDSAVYFCASGLGRDNRGETQYFGPGTRLLVL.

This chain links TRBV5-1 with TRBJ1-6, with D perhaps TRBD1 (5 bases). The CDR3 has 14 residues. The germline V gene encodes CDR1 SGHRS and CDR2 YFSETQ. V shed 0 bases and J shed 9 bases, with 10 bases lying between them. The CDR3 region is CASSLEWRGSPLHF. CDR3 DNA: TGCGCCAGCAGCTTGGAATGGAGGGGTTCACCCCTCCACTTT.

The CDR3: CASRSSGLGNEQYF. The CDR3 nucleotides are TGCGCCAGCAGGAGTAGCGGGTTGGGCAACGAGCAGTACTTC. The V and J genes are TRBV10-2 and TRBJ2-7, with 7 positions matching TRBD2. CDR3 length: 14 residues. Trimming took 6 bases from V and 5 from J; bases not matched to a gene: 10. Per the germline V gene, CDR1 is WSHSY and CDR2 is SAAADI.

The genes are TRBV7-2 and TRBJ2-5; tentative D call: TRBD2 (7 bases). The ends were cut back, 5 bases at V and 4 bases at J, with 17 bases in the middle. This CDR3 is built from 15 residues. Per the germline V gene, CDR1 is SGHTA and CDR2 is FQGNSA. CDR3 sequence reads: CASSLSGGLAETQYF. The CDR3 DNA reads as TGTGCCAGCAGCCTTTCGGGGGGCCTAGCAGAGACCCAGTACTTC.

CDR3 residues: CASSPAAEKLFF. The DNA for the CDR3 is TGTGCCAGTAGCCCGGCGGCGGAAAAACTGTTTTTT. The V call is TRBV19, the J call TRBJ1-4; D is undetermined. The V gene lost 6 bases and the J gene lost 8 bases, with 10 bases spanning the gap. Germline V CDR1 and CDR2: LNHDA, SQIVND (reference sequence). This CDR3 contains 12 residues.

This chain joins TRBV12-5 and TRBJ2-1; 11 bases map to TRBD2. The CDR3 is 14 amino acids. The V gene's germline CDR1 is LGHNT and CDR2 FRNRAP. Losses at the gene ends were 6 bases for V and 9 bases for J; bases not matched to a gene: 7. CDR3 sequence reads: CASGSSGRTREQFF. The DNA of the CDR3 is TGTGCTAGTGGCTCTAGCGGGAGGACCCGTGAGCAGTTCTTC.

Here the CDR3 DNA reads TGCGCCAGCAGCCAGTTGGACAGGGTGAACACTGAAGCTTTCTTT. Residues: CASSQLDRVNTEAFF. The chain links TRBV4-1 to TRBJ1-1; TRBD1 matches 8 bases. The V segment lost 3 bases and the J segment 0 bases; nucleotides outside the gene matches: 3. The germline V gene encodes CDR1 MGHRA and CDR2 YSYEKL. There are 15 residues in the CDR3.

The V and J genes are TRBV14 and TRBJ2-7; 10 bases are a match to TRBD1. Per germline, CDR1 SGHDN and CDR2 FVKESK. CDR3 size: 14 residues. V lost 5 bases to trimming and J lost 3 bases; unmatched junction nucleotides: 4. The CDR3 is CASSYRTGGYEQYF. CDR3 coding DNA: TGTGCCAGCAGCTACAGGACAGGGGGCTACGAGCAGTACTTC. Filled out from reference TRBV14 and TRBJ2-7, the complete variable domain reads EAGVTQFPSHSVIEKGQTVTLRCDPISGHDNLYWYRRVMGKEIKFLLHFVKESKQDESGMPNNRFLAERTGGTYSTLKVQPAELEDSGVYFCASSYRTGGYEQYFGPGTRLTVT.

Of note for this clone: The DNA is left out, because the CDR3 cannot be placed on it with certainty; the CDR3 is given as TCRdb lists it. The chain has TRBV2 and TRBJ1-5. Germline V gives CDR1 SNHLY, CDR2 FYNNEI. The length of the CDR3 is 15 amino acids, counting both ends. CDR3 loop: CYHCRFRENNQPQHF.

The V and J genes are TRBV19 and TRBJ1-1; the match to TRBD1 covers 8 bases. There are 13 residues in the CDR3. The V segment lost 10 bases and the J segment 5 bases; nucleotides outside the gene matches: 9. The germline CDR1 and CDR2 sequences are LNHDA and SQIVND (reference sequence). CDR3 DNA sequence: TGTGCCACATCTGGCAGGGGGCTAACTGAAGCTTTCTTT. Its translation: CATSGRGLTEAFF.

The chain carries TRBV19 and TRBJ1-2; possibly TRBD1 for D (5 bases). Trimming pared 3 bases from V and 4 bases from J, leaving 9 bases between. This CDR3 is built from 13 residues. Germline loops: CDR1 LNHDA, CDR2 SQIVND (reference sequence). The CDR3 sequence is CASSISRVYGYTF. Written as DNA, the CDR3 is TGTGCCAGTAGTATTTCCAGGGTCTATGGCTACACCTTC.

The chain recombines TRBV3-1 (or the pseudogene TRBV3-2) with TRBJ1-6, with 10 bases aligning to TRBD1. The CDR3 is 15 amino acids. Germline CDR1 reads LGHDT; CDR2 reads YNNKEL (reference sequence). Unmatched junction bases numbered 7, after V lost 6 bases and J lost 8 bases. This CDR3 is CASSRTGGRDSPLHF. In DNA, the CDR3 is TGTGCCAGCAGTCGGACAGGGGGTAGGGATTCACCCCTCCACTTT.

V is TRBV9 and J is TRBJ1-1, with a weak D call TRBD1 (6 bases). Germline CDR1 is SGDLS and CDR2 is YYNGEE. The CDR3 runs to 13 residues. V lost 7 bases to trimming and J lost 4 bases, with 14 bases between them. The CDR3 spells CASASTQGTEAFF. The CDR3 DNA is TGTGCCAGCGCCTCTACACAGGGCACTGAAGCTTTCTTT.

Of note for this clone: This could be a read error, since a much larger clone is one nucleotide away. This chain uses TRBV3-1 (or the pseudogene TRBV3-2) with TRBJ2-7; the D is unclear. The V gene lost 7 bases and the J gene lost 3 bases, with 7 bases spanning the gap. The CDR3 has 11 amino acids. Per the germline V gene, CDR1 is LGHDT and CDR2 is YNNKEL (reference sequence). The CDR3 DNA reads TGTGCCAGCAAACAGAACTACGAGCAGTACTTC. Its protein product is CASKQNYEQYF.

This chain uses TRBV25-1 with TRBJ2-7; 9 bases are a match to TRBD1. CDR1 is MGHDK, CDR2 SYGVNS, per germline. V shed 2 bases, J shed 5 bases, and the junction held 13 bases outside the gene matches. The CDR3 is made up of 17 amino acids. CDR3 region: CASSETPGTGHSNEQYF. CDR3 nucleotide sequence: TGTGCCAGCAGTGAAACCCCGGGGACAGGGCACTCGAACGAGCAGTACTTC.

The chain couples TRBV2 to TRBJ1-4; 9 bases are a match to TRBD1. The germline V gene has CDR1 SNHLY and CDR2 FYNNEI. Trimming took 4 bases from V and 7 from J; bases not matched to a gene: 7. This CDR3 comprises 15 residues. CDR3 residues: CASSGSGTGLEKLFF. As DNA, the CDR3 is TGTGCCAGCAGTGGTAGTGGGACAGGGCTTGAAAAACTGTTTTTT.